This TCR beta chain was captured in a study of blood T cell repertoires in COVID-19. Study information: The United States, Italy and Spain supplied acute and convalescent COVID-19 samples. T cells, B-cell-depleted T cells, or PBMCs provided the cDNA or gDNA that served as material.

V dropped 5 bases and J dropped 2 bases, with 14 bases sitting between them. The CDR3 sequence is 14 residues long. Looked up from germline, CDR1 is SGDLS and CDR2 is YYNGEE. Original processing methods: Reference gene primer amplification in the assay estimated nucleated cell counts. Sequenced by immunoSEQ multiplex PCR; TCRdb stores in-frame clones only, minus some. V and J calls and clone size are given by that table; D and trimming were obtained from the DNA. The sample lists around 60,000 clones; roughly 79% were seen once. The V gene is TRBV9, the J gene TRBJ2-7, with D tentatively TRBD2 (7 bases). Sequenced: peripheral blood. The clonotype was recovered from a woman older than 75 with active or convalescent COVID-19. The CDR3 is CASSTGRATYEQYF. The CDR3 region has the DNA TGTGCCAGCAGTACAGGGAGGGCCACCTACGAGCAGTACTTC.